This entry is about one TCR beta chain. Its antigen remains unidentified. The sample holds no much larger clone one base away, and base qualities are not on file. This entry comes from a study of response to subunit inactivated influenza vaccine (dated by TCRdb to 2016 to 2019). As for the study more broadly: To follow how T cells responded to a trivalent subunit inactivated influenza vaccine, the researchers relied on deep quantitative profiling of the T cell receptor repertoire.

The protocol used for the library was RT-PCR. The listed sequencing device is Illumina HiSeq 2500. TCRdb reanalyzed the raw reads on its own, using fastp at Q25 for trimming and MiXCR for clone calling, and kept in-frame beta chains. Rows with one shared CDR3 protein collapse into an entry with the most common genes and DNA. The sample includes around 600,000 distinct CDR3 sequences, with 10% to 12% observed a single time. Roughly 11% of the sample belongs to the ten largest clones. The study at large found these results: It was suggested by the authors that each seasonal influenza vaccination may recruit only a limited number of new T cells.

These data were likewise used in another study, on T cells expressing NK-cell markers. The second investigation adds: The TCR beta cDNA libraries were made using 5'RACE template switching, a step that added both a universal primer site and unique molecular identifiers. Under ten donors provided sorted CD3+CD56+NKG2C+, CD3+CD56+NKG2C- and CD3+CD56-NKG2C+ T-cell subsets, whose TCR beta-chain repertoires were profiled. Of the eight sequenced donors, seven were found to be HCMV-seropositive and one was found to be HCMV-seronegative. In several experiments an anti-gammadeltaTCR antibody was added to restrict sorting to alphabetaTCR-expressing T cells. For six donors, the dominant CD3+CD56+NKG2C+ clonotypes were among the top 10 CD8+ clonotypes and accounted for roughly 1.0-7.5% of CD8+ T cells. Those dominant clonotypes were again the most abundant among CD3+CD56-NKG2C+ cells in several donors, at about 28.3-60.1%. Whether the expanded NKG2C-expressing T cell clones were specific for HCMV antigens was left unclear. The eight sequenced donors were randomly selected healthy volunteers, three men and five women. HCMV serostatus was determined by detecting HCMV-specific IgG in serum with a commercial ELISA kit. Peripheral blood mononuclear cells were isolated from blood by Ficoll density gradient centrifugation. Bulk peripheral blood T-cell repertoires were additionally sequenced from unsorted PBMC for several donors. Synthesis of cDNA was primed from the TCR beta constant segment and was followed by two consecutive PCR amplification steps. Sequencing of the libraries produced 2 x 150 bp reads on Illumina HiSeq 2000/2500, MiSeq or NextSeq. Reads were demultiplexed and grouped by UMI with MIGEC, and clonotypes were assembled and quantified with MiTCR. To exclude erroneous sequences, any TCR cDNA sequence not supported by at least two reads was discarded. The tcR package was used for downstream repertoire analysis, with clonotypes matched between fractions based on CDR3 nucleotide sequence plus V segment. VDJmatch was used to annotate antigen specificity against VDJdb, with one amino acid substitution in CDR3 allowed.

This material consisted of PBMCs from blood, taken on the day of vaccination. The receptor was derived from a man over 45 who received an inactivated influenza vaccine. Donor details come from another sample of the same person, matched by shared clones.

The sequenced DNA: TGCAGTGCTAGAGATCGGACTAGCGGGAGGGCCCCCTACAATGAGCAGTTCTTC. It codes for CSARDRTSGRAPYNEQFF. This chain joins TRBV20-1 to TRBJ2-1; 15 bases in between match TRBD2. The germline V gene (reference sequence) gives CDR1 as DFQATT and CDR2 as SNEGSKA. Trimming accounts for 0 bases at V and 2 bases at J, while the number of junction bases matched to no gene is 5. The CDR3 numbers 18 residues from cysteine through phenylalanine. Only CDR3 DNA remains: 54 bases, in frame from the first base.